Sequencing of this TCR beta chain was carried out in a study of OX40 agonist ivuxolimab in advanced cancers. Data came from immunoSEQ multiplex PCR; TCRdb stores just in-frame clones and leaves some out. The data hold 60,000 to 75,000 clones, with around 82% observed a single time. Study-level findings and limits: The mean number of expanded clones was higher in CD8+ T cells than in CD4+.

To note about this clone: Its antigen is not identified.

The origin of this receptor is an adult with an advanced solid tumor such as melanoma, head and neck, liver or kidney cancer. The input for sequencing was CD4+ or CD8+ T cells sorted from blood, taken in a trial of the OX40 agonist ivuxolimab.

The CDR3, as DNA: TGTGCCAGCAGTTACACCCCCCTGCAATCGCAGACCCAGTACTTC. Translating it yields CASSYTPLQSQTQYF. The chain joins TRBV6-5 to TRBJ2-5; D unclear. CDR1 MNHEY and CDR2 SVGAGI come from the germline V gene. There are 15 residues in the CDR3. V was clipped by 2 bases and J by 6 bases, with 16 bases between them.